This T cell receptor beta chain was captured by sequencing in a study of cytomegalovirus exposure and HLA in healthy donors. A note on this clone: At the DNA level, this CDR3 is encoded by other sequences in the same sample as well.

Germline assignment: CDR1 SEHNR and CDR2 FQNEAQ (reference sequence). V was shortened by 6 bases and J by 4 bases, with 13 bases between the two germline ends. The CDR3 has 13 amino acids. Primers: 60 Vbeta forward and 13 Jbeta reverse. Only in-frame clones appear in the TCRdb table, and some are missing; sequencing was by immunoSEQ multiplex PCR. The sample shows over 130,000 clones, 55% to 80% of them seen only once. Material for sequencing was PBMCs. The chain combines TRBV7-9 with TRBJ2-7, with TRBD2 as a possible D gene (5 bases). This receptor was taken from a woman in her sixties or seventies in good health and CMV-seropositive. CDR3 in DNA: TGTGCCAGCAGTCCCCCGGGGAGTTACGAGCAGTACTTC. This encodes CASSPPGSYEQYF.